This T cell receptor (beta chain) comes out of a study of T cell changes during pregnancy in multiple sclerosis. Produced via immunoSEQ multiplex PCR; TCRdb's table is partial and in-frame only. The sample lists tens of thousands of clones, 91% occurring once. The TCR comes from a female donor in good health, enrolled as a control in a pregnancy study. Material: CD4+ T cells from peripheral blood mononuclear cells, obtained in the second trimester of pregnancy.

CDR3: CASSLAHGSSYNSPLHF. In DNA form, the CDR3 reads TGTGCCAGCAGCTTGGCCCATGGGAGCTCCTATAATTCACCCCTCCACTTT. The chain joins TRBV7-2 to TRBJ1-6; D unresolved. Deletions cut 3 bases from V and 0 bases from J, with 12 bases between. Germline V gene lookup returns CDR1 SGHTA and CDR2 FQGNSA. This CDR3 has 17 amino acids. Combining the CDR3 with reference TRBV7-2 and TRBJ1-6 gives the whole variable domain GAGVSQSPSNKVTEKGKDVELRCDPISGHTALYWYRQSLGQGLEFLIYFQGNSAPDKSGLPSDRFSAERTGGSVSTLTIQRTQQEDSAVYLCASSLAHGSSYNSPLHFGNGTRLTVT.